The next 5 T cell receptor beta chains were all read from a single sample in a study of T cells expressing NK-cell markers. TCRdb reprocessed the 5' RACE reads, keeping one entry per CDR3 protein, no DNA. The sample data list 150,000 to 180,000 distinct CDR3 sequences. Sequenced material: blood T cells: a sorted CD56 or NKG2C T cell subset, CD4+ or CD8+ T cells, or bulk PBMC T cells (not recorded which). Receptors originate from a woman in her forties or fifties in good health.

The rearrangement joins TRBV20-1 to TRBJ1-1. The CDR3 totals 12 residues. Per the germline V gene, CDR1 is DFQATT and CDR2 is SNEGSKA (reference sequence). CDR3 in amino acids: CSARGEVREAFF.

The V call is TRBV5-5, the J call TRBJ2-7; there is no DNA to check the TCRdb D call of TRBD2. Germline V gives CDR1 SGHKS, CDR2 YYEKEE (reference sequence). The CDR3 consists of 15 residues. The CDR3 region is CASRPESPVVYEQYF.

The J gene is TRBJ2-7, the V gene TRBV4-1; TCRdb indicates TRBD1, and absent DNA this call remains unverified. In germline, CDR1 is MGHRA, CDR2 YSYEKL. This CDR3 spans 14 amino acids. The CDR3 is CASSQGAEQYEQYF.

The V gene is TRBV5-4, the J gene TRBJ1-2; TCRdb designates TRBD1, a call that cannot be tested without DNA. CDR1 and CDR2 from the germline V gene are SGHNT and YYREEE (reference sequence). There are 16 residues in the CDR3. This CDR3 is CASSLLAGGTNYGYTF.

The rearrangement links TRBV7-6 to TRBJ2-7. Germline V CDR1 and CDR2: SGHVS, FNYEAQ. The CDR3 is 13 amino acids. CDR3 residues: CASSPGRNYEQYF.